A single sample is the source of the 29 T cell receptor beta chains below, sequenced in a study of blood T cell repertoires in COVID-19. Only in-frame clones appear in the TCRdb table, and some are missing; sequencing was by immunoSEQ multiplex PCR. The profile shows around 250,000 clones, over 70% of them singletons. Sequencing was performed on peripheral blood. Receptors originate from a man of 80 years or more with acute or convalescent COVID-19.

V usage is TRBV5-1 and J usage is TRBJ2-3, with 7 bases identical to TRBD2. Per germline, CDR1 SGHRS and CDR2 YFSETQ. The CDR3 length is 15 residues. With 2 bases clipped from V and 5 bases from J, the junction kept 8 bases outside the gene matches. Written as DNA, the CDR3 is TGCGCCAGCAGCTTTATGGGAGGGCTGGGAGATACGCAGTATTTT. It yields the protein CASSFMGGLGDTQYF.

CDR3 sequence reads: CASSMGQGYPYEQYF. The CDR3 DNA follows: TGTGCCAGCAGCATGGGACAGGGGTATCCCTACGAGCAGTACTTC. The chain has TRBV6-5 and TRBJ2-7, with 10 bases identical to TRBD1. V lost 6 bases, J lost 2 bases, and 7 bases stayed unmatched. Germline CDR1 MNHEY, CDR2 SVGAGI. This CDR3 has 15 residues.

The CDR3 protein is CASTEQGYEQYF. Here the CDR3 DNA reads TGTGCCAGCACCGAACAGGGGTACGAGCAGTACTTC. The chain is built from TRBV2 and TRBJ2-7; 7 nucleotides match TRBD1. V gave up 7 bases and J gave up 4 bases; unmatched junction bases: 4. The germline CDR1 and CDR2 sequences are SNHLY and FYNNEI. The length of the CDR3 is 12 residues.

Points on this clone: At one end, the junction sequence differs from germline, possibly due to a read error. This rearrangement joins TRBV11-3 to TRBJ1-2; 8 positions agree with TRBD1. CDR1 is SGHNT and CDR2 is YENEEA in the germline V gene. The CDR3 totals 12 residues. The DNA for the CDR3 is TGTGCCAGCAGCAGGACAGGGTCCCGAACTATCTTC. Amino acid sequence: CASSRTGSRTIF.

The chain couples TRBV27 to TRBJ1-1; tentative D call: TRBD1 (5 bases). Trimming shortened V by 5 bases and J by 6 bases, and 13 bases separated the two germline ends. The germline CDR1 and CDR2 sequences are MNHEY and SMNVEV (reference sequence). The length of the CDR3 is 13 residues. The CDR3 coding sequence is TGTGCCAGCAGTCTCCAGGGAGGCCCTGAAGCTTTCTTT. It is translated as CASSLQGGPEAFF.

The V call is TRBV29-1, the J call TRBJ1-4; D is perhaps TRBD1 (6 bases). CDR3 length equals 14 residues. The germline gives CDR1 SQVTM, CDR2 ANQGSEA. V lost 5 bases to trimming and J lost 0 bases, with 10 bases between them. Here the CDR3 reads CSVQRTATNEKLFF. Here the CDR3 DNA reads TGCAGCGTTCAAAGGACAGCAACTAATGAAAAACTGTTTTTT.

This chain joins TRBV7-9 and TRBJ2-1; 11 bases map to TRBD2. This CDR3 contains 15 residues. V dropped 5 bases and J dropped 9; count of bases not matched to a gene: 9. Germline lookup yields CDR1 SEHNR and CDR2 FQNEAQ (reference sequence). In DNA form, the CDR3 reads TGTGCCAGCAGCACACTAGCGGGAGCAGAGGTTGAGCAGTTCTTC. Residues: CASSTLAGAEVEQFF.

This chain joins TRBV5-1 and TRBJ2-7; 7 bases align to TRBD1. This CDR3 is built from 19 residues. Trimming at V came to 4 bases and at J to 4 bases, leaving 23 bases not matched to a gene. Germline V lookup: CDR1 SGHRS, CDR2 YFSETQ. Here the CDR3 DNA reads TGCGCCAGCAGCCTCCCCCTTCTAACAGGGGTTTTCTCTGGTTACGAGCAGTACTTC. Translated, it gives CASSLPLLTGVFSGYEQYF.

The genes are TRBV5-5 and TRBJ1-3; TRBD1 might be the D (5 bases). The V gene lost 2 bases and the J gene lost 4 bases, with 10 bases spanning the gap. The CDR3 is made up of 14 amino acids. The germline gives CDR1 SGHKS, CDR2 YYEKEE (reference sequence). CDR3 protein: CASSFWGGGNTIYF. The CDR3, as DNA: TGTGCCAGCAGCTTCTGGGGCGGCGGAAACACCATATATTTT. Together with reference TRBV5-5 and TRBJ1-3, the CDR3 gives the full variable domain: DAGVTQSPTHLIKTRGQQVTLRCSPISGHKSVSWYQQVLGQGPQFIFQYYEKEERGRGNFPDRFSARQFPNYSSELNVNALLLGDSALYLCASSFWGGGNTIYFGEGSWLTVV.

This clone was seen a few times. The rearrangement joins TRBV19 to TRBJ2-7; 12 nucleotides match TRBD2. This CDR3 region has 17 residues. Per germline, CDR1 LNHDA and CDR2 SQIVND (reference sequence). The junction had 13 bases not matched to a gene; V was cut back by 4 bases and J by 6 bases. The CDR3 here is CASSRTSGIPLPGEQYF. CDR3 sequence (DNA): TGTGCCAGTAGTAGGACTAGCGGGATCCCCCTCCCGGGCGAGCAGTACTTC.

This chain connects TRBV6-1 to TRBJ2-3; no reliable D call. V was trimmed by 3 bases and J by 5 bases, leaving 12 bases between them. This CDR3 spans 14 amino acids. Germline V gene sequence: CDR1 MNHNS, CDR2 SASEGT. The DNA of the CDR3 is TGTGCCAGCAGTGACGCCCGCCTAGGAGATACGCAGTATTTT. Translating it yields CASSDARLGDTQYF.

J is TRBJ2-3 and V is TRBV5-1; D remains ambiguous. Looked up from germline, CDR1 is SGHRS and CDR2 is YFSETQ. Trimming removed 0 bases at V and 5 bases at J, with 13 bases between. The CDR3 contains 15 residues. This CDR3 is CASSLGGRAIDTQYF. Here the CDR3 DNA reads TGCGCCAGCAGCTTGGGTGGAAGAGCGATAGATACGCAGTATTTT.

The chain joins TRBV27 to TRBJ2-7, with D hard to call. V was shortened by 3 bases and J by 2 bases, with 8 bases between the two germline ends. The germline V gene has CDR1 MNHEY and CDR2 SMNVEV (reference sequence). The CDR3 contains 13 residues. CDR3 region: CASSLAITYEQYF. Written as DNA, the CDR3 is TGTGCCAGCAGTTTGGCCATAACCTACGAGCAGTACTTC.

V is TRBV18 and J is TRBJ2-3; perhaps TRBD2 as D (5 bases). V was trimmed by 3 bases and J by 1 base, leaving 11 bases between them. This CDR3 spans 15 amino acids. Germline lookup yields CDR1 KGHSH and CDR2 LQKENI. CDR3 loop: CASSPRDSRTDTQYF. Here the CDR3 DNA reads TGTGCCAGCTCACCCCGGGATTCCCGCACAGATACGCAGTATTTT.

The chain combines TRBV7-9 with TRBJ2-5; D uncertain. Germline values: CDR1 SEHNR, CDR2 FQNEAQ (reference sequence). Deletions cut 0 bases from V and 5 bases from J, with 13 bases between. CDR3 length: 15 amino acids. CDR3 residues: CASSLALRPGETQYF. CDR3 coding DNA: TGTGCCAGCAGCTTAGCGCTGCGGCCCGGGGAGACCCAGTACTTC.

This clone was picked up one time. The chain employs TRBV6-5 and TRBJ2-2, with D possibly matching TRBD2 (6 bases). The CDR3 length is 14 residues. Per germline, CDR1 MNHEY and CDR2 SVGAGI. Trimming removed 10 bases at V and 1 base at J, with 13 bases between. CDR3 bases: TGTGCCATCGCGGAGGGGTGGAACACCGGGGAGCTGTTTTTT. Encoded protein: CAIAEGWNTGELFF.

The V and J genes are TRBV18 and TRBJ2-1, with 7 nucleotides matching TRBD1. This CDR3 has 15 residues. CDR1 and CDR2 from the germline V gene are KGHSH and LQKENI. J was trimmed by 9 bases and V by 3 bases; bases with no gene match: 11. DNA for the CDR3: TGTGCCAGCTCACCTATCCGGGACAGCCCCGGTGAGCAGTTCTTC. Amino acid sequence: CASSPIRDSPGEQFF.

The V call is TRBV4-1, the J call TRBJ2-5; D might be TRBD2 (5 bases). The CDR3 totals 14 residues. Looked up from germline, CDR1 is MGHRA and CDR2 is YSYEKL. V was clipped by 1 base and J by 3 bases, with 9 bases between them. The CDR3, as DNA: TGCGCCAGCAGCCAAGTAGGAGCGGAAGAGACCCAGTACTTC. Translation: CASSQVGAEETQYF.

This clone was detected only once. The chain has TRBV7-9 and TRBJ1-1; D may be TRBD1 (5 bases). The CDR3 runs to 14 residues. V dropped 1 base and J dropped 0 bases, with 6 bases sitting between them. CDR1 SEHNR and CDR2 FQNEAQ come from the germline V gene (reference sequence). The CDR3, as DNA: TGTGCCAGCAGCTTAGAACAGGTGAACACTGAAGCTTTCTTT. Encoded protein: CASSLEQVNTEAFF.

This sequence joins TRBV27 and TRBJ1-2; 10 bases match TRBD1. The CDR3 has 17 residues. The V gene end was trimmed by 5 bases and the J gene end by 1 base; junction bases not matched to a gene: 10. From germline, CDR1 is MNHEY and CDR2 SMNVEV (reference sequence). CDR3 amino acids: CASSPDRGQGVNYGYTF. The CDR3 nucleotides are TGTGCCAGCAGTCCAGACAGGGGGCAAGGGGTTAACTATGGCTACACCTTC.

The gene calls are TRBV6-1 and TRBJ1-5; a possible D gene is TRBD1 (5 bases). Trimming removed 0 bases from V and 5 bases from J, with 8 bases in between. This CDR3 has 14 residues. CDR1 is MNHNS and CDR2 is SASEGT in the germline V gene. The CDR3 nucleotides are TGTGCCAGCAGTGAAGCGCCAGGGTATCAGCCCCAGCATTTT. This encodes CASSEAPGYQPQHF.

The genes are TRBV5-1 and TRBJ2-7; the D is unclear. CDR1 and CDR2 (germline): SGHRS, YFSETQ. V was pared by 1 base and J by 4 bases, with 12 bases between. The CDR3 loop spans 14 amino acids. Here the CDR3 reads CASSLLDTPYEQYF. The CDR3 DNA reads TGCGCCAGCAGCTTGTTAGACACCCCTTACGAGCAGTACTTC.

This rearrangement joins TRBV28 to TRBJ2-2, with D maybe TRBD1 (6 bases). The V and J ends lost 5 bases and 1 base respectively, with 8 bases between them. Per the germline V gene, CDR1 is MDHEN and CDR2 is SYDVKM. The CDR3 has 14 residues. The CDR3 DNA is TGTGCCAGCAGTGAACAGGGGAACACCGGGGAGCTGTTTTTT. Encoded protein: CASSEQGNTGELFF.

This clone showed up many times. The chain links TRBV18 to TRBJ1-4, with TRBD1 matching over 8 bases. Germline V CDR1 and CDR2: KGHSH, LQKENI. The CDR3 runs to 13 residues. V shed 2 bases and J 8 bases; nucleotides not matched to a gene: 1. The CDR3 loop is CASSPTGGEKLFF. For the CDR3, the DNA is TGTGCCAGCTCACCAACAGGGGGGGAAAAACTGTTTTTT.

A single count supports this clone. The rearrangement links TRBV18 to TRBJ1-1; 11 bases map to TRBD1. The CDR3 runs 13 residues. Unmatched junction bases numbered 8, after V lost 5 bases and J lost 12 bases. CDR1 is KGHSH, CDR2 LQKENI, per germline. The CDR3 spells CASSSLGQGATFF. The CDR3 DNA follows: TGTGCCAGCTCATCACTTGGACAGGGGGCTACTTTCTTT.

This chain links TRBV7-9 with TRBJ2-1, with 7 bases matching TRBD2. The CDR3 totals 16 residues. Unmatched junction bases numbered 6, after V lost 1 base and J lost 3 bases. Germline CDR1 is SEHNR and CDR2 is FQNEAQ (reference sequence). The CDR3 DNA reads TGTGCCAGCAGCTTAGGGGGCGGGAGAAGCTACAATGAGCAGTTCTTC. As protein: CASSLGGGRSYNEQFF.

The J gene is TRBJ2-1, the V gene TRBV19; perhaps TRBD2 as D (6 bases). CDR1 is LNHDA, CDR2 SQIVND, per germline (reference sequence). The CDR3 loop spans 16 amino acids. Trimming shortened V by 1 base and J by 8 bases, and 18 bases separated the two germline ends. The CDR3 sequence: CASSIVPPGGMDEQFF. The DNA of the CDR3 is TGTGCCAGTAGTATAGTTCCCCCTGGAGGGATGGATGAGCAGTTCTTC.

CDR3 DNA sequence: TGTGCCAGCAGTTACCGCGGACTAGCCTTAGGGACCCAGTACTTC. Translated: CASSYRGLALGTQYF. The rearrangement links TRBV6-5 to TRBJ2-5, with TRBD2 identical over 8 bases. The CDR3 loop spans 15 amino acids. The germline gives CDR1 MNHEY, CDR2 SVGAGI. V lost 2 bases, J lost 7 bases, and 9 bases stayed unmatched.

The chain uses TRBV19 and TRBJ2-5, with 9 nucleotides matching TRBD1. From germline, CDR1 is LNHDA and CDR2 SQIVND (reference sequence). V was pared by 5 bases and J by 5 bases, with 9 bases of the junction left unmatched. This CDR3 is built from 15 residues. The CDR3 is CASSLSDRGRETQYF. The CDR3 DNA sequence: TGTGCCAGTAGTCTGAGTGACAGGGGGAGGGAGACCCAGTACTTC.